This entry concerns a single TCR beta chain. The data belong to a study of shared clonotypes between healthy human individuals. Data came from immunoSEQ multiplex PCR; TCRdb stores just in-frame clones and leaves some out. The sample includes about 380,000 clones, 96% of them seen just once. The germline gives CDR1 MDHEN, CDR2 SYDVKM. With 9 bases clipped from V and 2 bases from J, the junction kept 6 bases outside the gene matches. The CDR3 length is 13 residues. The V gene is TRBV28, the J gene TRBJ2-7, with 8 bases fitting TRBD2. Sequenced sample: memory CD8+ T cells sorted from blood. The sample's subset: CD45RO+ cells pooled with CCR7-negative TemRA cells. The origin of this receptor is a man under 40 in good health. The CDR3, as DNA: TGTGCCAGTTCTAGCGGGCCCACCTACGAGCAGTACTTC. This codes for CASSSGPTYEQYF.